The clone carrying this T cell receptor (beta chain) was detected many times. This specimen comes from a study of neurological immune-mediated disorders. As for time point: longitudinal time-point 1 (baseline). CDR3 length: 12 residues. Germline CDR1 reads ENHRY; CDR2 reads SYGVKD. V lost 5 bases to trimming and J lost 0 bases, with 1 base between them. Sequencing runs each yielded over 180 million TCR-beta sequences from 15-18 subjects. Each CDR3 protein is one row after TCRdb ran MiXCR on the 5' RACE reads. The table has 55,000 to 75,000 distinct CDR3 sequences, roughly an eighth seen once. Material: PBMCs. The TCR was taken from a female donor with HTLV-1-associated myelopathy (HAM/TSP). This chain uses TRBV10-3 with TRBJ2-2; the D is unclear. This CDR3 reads CAISPNTGELFF. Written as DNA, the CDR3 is TGTGCCATCAGTCCGAACACCGGGGAGCTGTTTTTT.